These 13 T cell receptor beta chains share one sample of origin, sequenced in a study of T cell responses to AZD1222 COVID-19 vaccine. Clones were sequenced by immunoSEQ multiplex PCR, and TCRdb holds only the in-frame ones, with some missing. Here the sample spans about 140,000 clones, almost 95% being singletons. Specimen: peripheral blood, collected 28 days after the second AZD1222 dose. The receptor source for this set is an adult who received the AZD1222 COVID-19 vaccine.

The CDR3 nucleotides read TGTGCCAGCAGTTTATGGGCAGGGGGGGAGACCCAGTACTTC. Residues: CASSLWAGGETQYF. V is TRBV28 and J is TRBJ2-5, with D possibly TRBD1 on 7 matching bases. The CDR3 contains 14 residues. Germline CDR1 and CDR2: MDHEN and SYDVKM. The V gene lost 0 bases and the J gene lost 5 bases, with 10 bases spanning the gap. The full variable domain, completed using reference TRBV28 and TRBJ2-5, is DVKVTQSSRYLVKRTGEKVFLECVQDMDHENMFWYRQDPGLGLRLIYFSYDVKMKEKGDIPEGYSVSREKKERFSLILESASTNQTSMYLCASSLWAGGETQYFGPGTRLLVL.

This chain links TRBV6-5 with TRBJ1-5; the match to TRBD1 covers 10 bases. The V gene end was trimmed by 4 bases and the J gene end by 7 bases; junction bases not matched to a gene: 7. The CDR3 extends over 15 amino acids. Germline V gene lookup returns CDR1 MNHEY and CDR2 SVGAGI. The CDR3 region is CASSSDRGVGQPQHF. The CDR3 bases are TGTGCCAGCAGTTCGGACAGGGGGGTAGGGCAGCCCCAGCATTTT.

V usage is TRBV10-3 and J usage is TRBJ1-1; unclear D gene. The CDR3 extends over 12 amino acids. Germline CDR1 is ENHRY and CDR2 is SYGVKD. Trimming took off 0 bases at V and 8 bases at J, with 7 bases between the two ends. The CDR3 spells CAISESGNEAFF. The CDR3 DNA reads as TGTGCCATCAGTGAGTCCGGCAACGAAGCTTTCTTT.

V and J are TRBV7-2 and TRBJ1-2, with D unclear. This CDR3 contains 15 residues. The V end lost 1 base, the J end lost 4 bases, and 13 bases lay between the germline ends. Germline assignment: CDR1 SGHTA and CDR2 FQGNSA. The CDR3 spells CASSLEATGIYGYTF. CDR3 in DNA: TGTGCCAGCAGCTTAGAAGCGACCGGGATCTATGGCTACACCTTC. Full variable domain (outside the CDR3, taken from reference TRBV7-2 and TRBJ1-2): GAGVSQSPSNKVTEKGKDVELRCDPISGHTALYWYRQSLGQGLEFLIYFQGNSAPDKSGLPSDRFSAERTGGSVSTLTIQRTQQEDSAVYLCASSLEATGIYGYTFGSGTRLTVV.

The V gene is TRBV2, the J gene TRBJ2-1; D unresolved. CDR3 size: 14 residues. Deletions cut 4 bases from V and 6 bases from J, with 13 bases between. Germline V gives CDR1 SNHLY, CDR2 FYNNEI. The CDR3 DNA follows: TGTGCCAGCAGTGTGGTAAGATCCCGCAATGAGCAGTTCTTC. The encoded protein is CASSVVRSRNEQFF. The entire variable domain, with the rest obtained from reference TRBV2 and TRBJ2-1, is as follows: EPEVTQTPSHQVTQMGQEVILRCVPISNHLYFYWYRQILGQKVEFLVSFYNNEISEKSEIFDDQFSVERPDGSNFTLKIRSTKLEDSAMYFCASSVVRSRNEQFFGPGTRLTVL.

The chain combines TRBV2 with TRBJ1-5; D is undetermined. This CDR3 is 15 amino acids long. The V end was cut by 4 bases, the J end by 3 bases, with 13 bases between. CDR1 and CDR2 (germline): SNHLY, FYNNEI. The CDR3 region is CASSVERTPNQPQHF. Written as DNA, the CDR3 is TGTGCCAGCAGTGTCGAGAGAACACCCAATCAGCCCCAGCATTTT.

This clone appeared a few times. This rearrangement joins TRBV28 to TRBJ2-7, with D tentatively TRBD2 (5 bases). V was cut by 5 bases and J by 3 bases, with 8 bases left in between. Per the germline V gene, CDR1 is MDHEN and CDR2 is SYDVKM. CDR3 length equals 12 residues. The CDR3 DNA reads TGTGCCAGCAGTACCGGACTCTACGAGCAGTACTTC. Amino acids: CASSTGLYEQYF.

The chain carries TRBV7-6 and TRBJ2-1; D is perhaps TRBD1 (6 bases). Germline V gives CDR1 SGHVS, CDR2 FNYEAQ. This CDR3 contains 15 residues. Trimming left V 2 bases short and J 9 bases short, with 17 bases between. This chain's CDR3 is CASSLNRGNLFEQFF. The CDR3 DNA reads TGTGCCAGCAGCTTAAATAGGGGGAATCTGTTTGAGCAGTTCTTC.

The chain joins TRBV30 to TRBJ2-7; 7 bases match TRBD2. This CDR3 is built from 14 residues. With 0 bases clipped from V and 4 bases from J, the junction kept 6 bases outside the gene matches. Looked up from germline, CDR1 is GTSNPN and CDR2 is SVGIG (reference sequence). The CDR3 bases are TGTGCCTGGAGTGTACCTCCGGGGGGTTACGAGCAGTACTTC. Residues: CAWSVPPGGYEQYF.

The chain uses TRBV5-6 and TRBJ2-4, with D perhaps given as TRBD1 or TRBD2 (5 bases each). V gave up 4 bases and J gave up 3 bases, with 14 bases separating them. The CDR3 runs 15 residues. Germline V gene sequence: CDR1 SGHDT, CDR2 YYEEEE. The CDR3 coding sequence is TGTGCCAGCAGCCCCCTCGGGGCAGGCAAAAACATTCAGTACTTC. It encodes CASSPLGAGKNIQYF.

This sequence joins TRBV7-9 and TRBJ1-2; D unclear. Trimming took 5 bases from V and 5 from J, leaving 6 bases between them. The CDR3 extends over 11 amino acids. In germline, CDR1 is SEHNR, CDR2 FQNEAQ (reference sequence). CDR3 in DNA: TGTGCCAGCAGCCCCGCTTATGGCTACACCTTC. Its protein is CASSPAYGYTF.

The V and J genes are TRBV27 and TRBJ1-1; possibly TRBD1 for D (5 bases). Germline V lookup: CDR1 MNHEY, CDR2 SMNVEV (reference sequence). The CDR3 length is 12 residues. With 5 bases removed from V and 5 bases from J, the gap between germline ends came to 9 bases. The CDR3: CASSLRGTEAFF. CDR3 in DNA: TGTGCCAGCAGTCTCCGGGGGACTGAAGCTTTCTTT.

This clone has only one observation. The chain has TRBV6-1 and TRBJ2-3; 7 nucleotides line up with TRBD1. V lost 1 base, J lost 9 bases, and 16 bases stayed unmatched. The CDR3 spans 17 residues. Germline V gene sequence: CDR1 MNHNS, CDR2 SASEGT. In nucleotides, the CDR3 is TGTGCCAGCAGTGAAGAGGCTTTGGGGACAGCCCGAGGCACGCAGTATTTT. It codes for CASSEEALGTARGTQYF.